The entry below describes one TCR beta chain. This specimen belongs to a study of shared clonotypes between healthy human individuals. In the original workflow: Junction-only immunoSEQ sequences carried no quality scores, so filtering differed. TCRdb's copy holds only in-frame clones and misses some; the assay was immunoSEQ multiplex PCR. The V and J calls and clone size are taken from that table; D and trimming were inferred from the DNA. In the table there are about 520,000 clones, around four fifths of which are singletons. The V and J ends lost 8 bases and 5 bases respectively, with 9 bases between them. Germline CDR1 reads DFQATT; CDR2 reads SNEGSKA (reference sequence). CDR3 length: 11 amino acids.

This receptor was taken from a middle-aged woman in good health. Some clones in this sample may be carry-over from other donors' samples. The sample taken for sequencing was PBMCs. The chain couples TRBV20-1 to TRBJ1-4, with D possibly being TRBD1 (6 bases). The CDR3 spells CSPDSNEKLFF. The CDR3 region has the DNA TGCAGTCCGGACAGCAATGAAAAACTGTTTTTT.